This T cell receptor beta chain is from a study of regulatory T cells in long-lasting Graves disease. Researchers made TCR beta libraries by using iRepertoire HTBI primers and running Arm-PCR on CDR3 regions. A single record per CDR3 protein comes from TCRdb applying MiXCR to the multiplex PCR reads. Here the sample spans over 500,000 distinct CDR3 sequences, roughly 15% being singletons. Time point specified: newly diagnosed GD, antithyroid drugs for less than 3 months. There was RNA extracted from PBMCs, and the TCR library was made from it. General study findings and limits: Patients whose Graves' disease persisted exhibited lower TCR diversity than those newly diagnosed. There was favoring of TRBV28, TRBJ1-2 and TRBJ2-5 in persistent disease.

The table lists this clonotype with many counts. Its antigen is unknown. V gave up 1 base and J gave up 6 bases; unmatched junction bases: 9. The CDR3 consists of 15 residues. Germline lookup yields CDR1 SGHTA and CDR2 FQGNSA. Another study also made use of these data, one on T cells in Graves' hyperthyroidism and ophthalmopathy. That work contributes: Primed by the HTBI set, a first-round RT-PCR was run on the TCR CDR3. Separation of ophthalmopathy from stable hyperthyroidism was achieved by a 13 V-J model.

The chain has TRBV7-2 and TRBJ2-7, with 7 bases fitting TRBD1. Specimen: peripheral blood mononuclear cells (PBMCs), collected at new diagnosis, from a patient treated with antithyroid drugs. This clonotype was sampled from a woman in her 30s with Graves disease. CDR3 sequence (DNA): TGTGCCAGCAGCTTAGGGACAGGTCTCGGCCTCGAGCAGTACTTC. As protein: CASSLGTGLGLEQYF.